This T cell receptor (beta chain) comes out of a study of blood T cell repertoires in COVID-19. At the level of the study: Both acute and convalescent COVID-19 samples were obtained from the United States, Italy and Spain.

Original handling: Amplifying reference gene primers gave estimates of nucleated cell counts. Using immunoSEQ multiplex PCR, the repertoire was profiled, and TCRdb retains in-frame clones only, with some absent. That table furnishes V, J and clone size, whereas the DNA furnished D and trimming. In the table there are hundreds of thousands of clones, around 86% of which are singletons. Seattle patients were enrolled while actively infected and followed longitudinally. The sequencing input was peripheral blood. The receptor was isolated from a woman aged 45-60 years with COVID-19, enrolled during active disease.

For the CDR3, the DNA is TGTGCCAGCAGCCCATGGACAGGATCAAGGTATTCCACTGAAGCTTTCTTT. Its protein is CASSPWTGSRYSTEAFF. V usage is TRBV7-8 and J usage is TRBJ1-1; 7 bases agree with TRBD1. This CDR3 spans 17 amino acids. From germline, CDR1 is SGHVS and CDR2 FQNEAQ. Trimming removed 5 bases from V and 4 bases from J; junction bases left unmatched: 16. The complete variable domain, with remaining parts taken from reference TRBV7-8 and TRBJ1-1, reads GAGVSQSPRYKVAKRGQDVALRCDPISGHVSLFWYQQALGQGPEFLTYFQNEAQLDKSGLPSDRFFAERPEGSVSTLKIQRTQQEDSAVYLCASSPWTGSRYSTEAFFGQGTRLTVV.